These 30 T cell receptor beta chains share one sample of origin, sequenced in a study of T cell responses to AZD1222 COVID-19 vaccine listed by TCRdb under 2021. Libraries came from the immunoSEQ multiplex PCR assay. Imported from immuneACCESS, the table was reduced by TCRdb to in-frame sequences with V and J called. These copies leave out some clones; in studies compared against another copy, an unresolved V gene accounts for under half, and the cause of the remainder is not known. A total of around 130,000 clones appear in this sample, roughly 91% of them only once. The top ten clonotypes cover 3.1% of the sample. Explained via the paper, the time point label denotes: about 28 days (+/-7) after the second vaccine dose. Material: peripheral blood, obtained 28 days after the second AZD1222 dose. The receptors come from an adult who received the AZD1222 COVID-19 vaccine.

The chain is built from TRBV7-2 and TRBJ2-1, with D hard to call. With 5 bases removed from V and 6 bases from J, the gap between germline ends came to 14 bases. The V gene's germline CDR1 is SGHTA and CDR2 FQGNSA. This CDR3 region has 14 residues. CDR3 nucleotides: TGTGCCAGCAGCAGGCAGCGCCGACTCAATGAGCAGTTCTTC. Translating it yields CASSRQRRLNEQFF.

The CDR3, as DNA: TGTGCCAGCAGCTTAGCGCCAGGGACGGGTTCCGTTACGCAGTATTTT. Protein sequence: CASSLAPGTGSVTQYF. The chain couples TRBV7-8 to TRBJ2-3; TRBD1 or TRBD2 may be the D gene (5 bases each). V was trimmed by 0 bases and J by 8 bases, leaving 18 bases between them. The CDR3 runs to 16 residues. In germline, CDR1 is SGHVS, CDR2 FQNEAQ. The complete variable domain, with remaining parts taken from reference TRBV7-8 and TRBJ2-3, reads GAGVSQSPRYKVAKRGQDVALRCDPISGHVSLFWYQQALGQGPEFLTYFQNEAQLDKSGLPSDRFFAERPEGSVSTLKIQRTQQEDSAVYLCASSLAPGTGSVTQYFGPGTRLTVL.

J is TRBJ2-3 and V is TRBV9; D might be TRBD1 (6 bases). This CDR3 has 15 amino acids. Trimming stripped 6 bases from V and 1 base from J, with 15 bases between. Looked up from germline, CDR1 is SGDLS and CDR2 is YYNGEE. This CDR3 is CASKARDTRTDTQYF. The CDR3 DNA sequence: TGTGCCAGCAAAGCTAGGGACACACGCACAGATACGCAGTATTTT. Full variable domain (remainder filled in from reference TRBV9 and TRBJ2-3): DSGVTQTPKHLITATGQRVTLRCSPRSGDLSVYWYQQSLDQGLQFLIQYYNGEERAKGNILERFSAQQFPDLHSELNLSSLELGDSALYFCASKARDTRTDTQYFGPGTRLTVL.

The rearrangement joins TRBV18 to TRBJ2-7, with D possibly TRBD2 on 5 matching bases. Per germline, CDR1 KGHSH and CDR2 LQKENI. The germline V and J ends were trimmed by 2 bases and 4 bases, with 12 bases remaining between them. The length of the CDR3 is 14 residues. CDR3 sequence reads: CASSPEQTGYEQYF. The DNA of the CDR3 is TGTGCCAGCTCACCAGAACAGACGGGGTACGAGCAGTACTTC.

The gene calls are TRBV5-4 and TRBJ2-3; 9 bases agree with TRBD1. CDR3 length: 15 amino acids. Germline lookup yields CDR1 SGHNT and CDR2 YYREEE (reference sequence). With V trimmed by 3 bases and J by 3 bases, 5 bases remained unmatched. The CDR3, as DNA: TGTGCCAGCAGCTCCCGGGGACAGGGTACAGATACGCAGTATTTT. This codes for CASSSRGQGTDTQYF. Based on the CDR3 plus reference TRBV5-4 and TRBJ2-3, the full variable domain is ETGVTQSPTHLIKTRGQQVTLRCSSQSGHNTVSWYQQALGQGPQFIFQYYREEENGRGNFPPRFSGLQFPNYSSELNVNALELDDSALYLCASSSRGQGTDTQYFGPGTRLTVL.

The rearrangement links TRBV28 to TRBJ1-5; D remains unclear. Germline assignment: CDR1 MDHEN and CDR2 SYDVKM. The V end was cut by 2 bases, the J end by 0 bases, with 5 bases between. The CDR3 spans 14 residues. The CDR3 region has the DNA TGTGCCAGCAGTTTAGCCCTTAGCAATCAGCCCCAGCATTTT. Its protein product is CASSLALSNQPQHF. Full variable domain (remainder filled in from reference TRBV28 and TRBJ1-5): DVKVTQSSRYLVKRTGEKVFLECVQDMDHENMFWYRQDPGLGLRLIYFSYDVKMKEKGDIPEGYSVSREKKERFSLILESASTNQTSMYLCASSLALSNQPQHFGDGTRLSIL.

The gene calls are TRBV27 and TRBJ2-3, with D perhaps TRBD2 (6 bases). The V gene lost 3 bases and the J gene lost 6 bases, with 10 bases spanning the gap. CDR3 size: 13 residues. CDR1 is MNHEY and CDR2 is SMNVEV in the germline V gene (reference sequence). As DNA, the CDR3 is TGTGCCAGCAGTTTCGGGGGAGATGATACGCAGTATTTT. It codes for CASSFGGDDTQYF.

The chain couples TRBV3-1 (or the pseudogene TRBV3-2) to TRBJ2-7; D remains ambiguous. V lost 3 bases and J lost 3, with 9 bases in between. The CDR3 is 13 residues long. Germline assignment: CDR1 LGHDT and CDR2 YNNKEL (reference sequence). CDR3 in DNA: TGTGCCAGCAGCCATCTGGGCAGCTACGAGCAGTACTTC. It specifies CASSHLGSYEQYF.

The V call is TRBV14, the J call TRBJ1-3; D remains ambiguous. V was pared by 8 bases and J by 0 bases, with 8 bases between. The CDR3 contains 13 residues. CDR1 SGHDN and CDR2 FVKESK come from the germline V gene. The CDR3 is CASGWSSGNTIYF. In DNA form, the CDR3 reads TGTGCCAGCGGTTGGAGCTCTGGAAACACCATATATTTT.

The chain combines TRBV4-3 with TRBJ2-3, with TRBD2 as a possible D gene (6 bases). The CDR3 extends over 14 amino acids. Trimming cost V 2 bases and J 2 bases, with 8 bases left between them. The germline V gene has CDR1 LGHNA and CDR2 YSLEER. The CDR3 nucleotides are TGCGCCAGCAGCCAAAAGGACTACACAGATACGCAGTATTTT. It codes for CASSQKDYTDTQYF.

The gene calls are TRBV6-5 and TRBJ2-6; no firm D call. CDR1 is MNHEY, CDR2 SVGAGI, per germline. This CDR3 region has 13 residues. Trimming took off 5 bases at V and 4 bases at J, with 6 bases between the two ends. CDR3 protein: CASSPHGANVLTF. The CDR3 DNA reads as TGTGCCAGCAGTCCTCACGGGGCCAACGTCCTGACTTTC.

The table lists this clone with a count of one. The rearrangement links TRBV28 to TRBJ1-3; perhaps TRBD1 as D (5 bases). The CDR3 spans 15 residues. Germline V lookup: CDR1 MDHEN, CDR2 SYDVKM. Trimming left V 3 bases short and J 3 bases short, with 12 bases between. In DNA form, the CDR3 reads TGTGCCAGCAGTTTGGGCAGGGTGGGTGGAAACACCATATATTTT. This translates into CASSLGRVGGNTIYF.

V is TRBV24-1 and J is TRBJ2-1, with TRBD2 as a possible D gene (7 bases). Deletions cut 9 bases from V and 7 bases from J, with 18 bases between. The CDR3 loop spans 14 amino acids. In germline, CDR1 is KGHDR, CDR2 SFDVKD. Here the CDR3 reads CATGGASEGNEQFF. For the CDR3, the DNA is TGTGCCACCGGGGGGGCTAGCGAGGGGAATGAGCAGTTCTTC.

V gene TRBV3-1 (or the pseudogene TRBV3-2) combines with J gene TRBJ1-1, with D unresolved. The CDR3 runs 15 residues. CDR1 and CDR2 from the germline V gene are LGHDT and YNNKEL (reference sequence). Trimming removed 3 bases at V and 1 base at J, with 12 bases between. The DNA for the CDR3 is TGTGCCAGCAGCCACCGGGCCGCAGGGAACACTGAAGCTTTCTTT. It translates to CASSHRAAGNTEAFF.

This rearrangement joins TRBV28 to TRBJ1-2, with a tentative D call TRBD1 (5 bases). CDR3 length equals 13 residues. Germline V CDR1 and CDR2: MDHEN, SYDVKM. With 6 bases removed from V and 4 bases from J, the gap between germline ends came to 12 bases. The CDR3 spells CASRGERAYGYTF. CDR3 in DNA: TGTGCCAGCAGGGGGGAGAGGGCCTATGGCTACACCTTC.

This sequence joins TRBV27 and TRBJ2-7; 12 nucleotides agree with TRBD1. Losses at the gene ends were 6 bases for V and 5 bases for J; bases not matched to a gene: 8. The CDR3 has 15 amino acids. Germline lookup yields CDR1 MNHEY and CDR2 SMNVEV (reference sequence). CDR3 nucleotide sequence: TGTGCCAGCAGCTCTGCCGGGACAGGGGGCGACGAGCAGTACTTC. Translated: CASSSAGTGGDEQYF.

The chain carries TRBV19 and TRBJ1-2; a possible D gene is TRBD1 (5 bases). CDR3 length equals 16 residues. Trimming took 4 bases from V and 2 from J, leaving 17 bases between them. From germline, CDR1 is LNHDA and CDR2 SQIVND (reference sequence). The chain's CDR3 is CASSNSGGRKNYGYTF. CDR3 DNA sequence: TGTGCCAGTAGTAACAGCGGGGGACGGAAGAACTATGGCTACACCTTC.

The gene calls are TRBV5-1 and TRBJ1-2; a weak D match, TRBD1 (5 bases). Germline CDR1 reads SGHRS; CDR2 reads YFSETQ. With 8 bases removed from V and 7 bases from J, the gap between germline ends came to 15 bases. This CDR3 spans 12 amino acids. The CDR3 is CASQSRGSGYTF. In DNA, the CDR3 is TGCGCCAGTCAATCGCGGGGGAGTGGCTACACCTTC.

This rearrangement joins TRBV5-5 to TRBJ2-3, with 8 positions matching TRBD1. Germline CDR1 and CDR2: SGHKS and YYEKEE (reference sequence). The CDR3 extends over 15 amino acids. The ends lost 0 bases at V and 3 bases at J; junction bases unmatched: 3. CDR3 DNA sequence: TGTGCCAGCAGCTTGGAACAGGGGGTAACAGATACGCAGTATTTT. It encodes CASSLEQGVTDTQYF. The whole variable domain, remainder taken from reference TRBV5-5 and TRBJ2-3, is DAGVTQSPTHLIKTRGQQVTLRCSPISGHKSVSWYQQVLGQGPQFIFQYYEKEERGRGNFPDRFSARQFPNYSSELNVNALLLGDSALYLCASSLEQGVTDTQYFGPGTRLTVL.

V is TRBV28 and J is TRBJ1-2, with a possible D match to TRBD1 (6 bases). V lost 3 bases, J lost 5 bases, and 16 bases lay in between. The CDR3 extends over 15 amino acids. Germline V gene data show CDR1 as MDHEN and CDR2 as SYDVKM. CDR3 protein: CASSLVGGPRYGYTF. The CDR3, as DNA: TGTGCCAGCAGTTTGGTTGGGGGGCCCAGGTATGGCTACACCTTC.

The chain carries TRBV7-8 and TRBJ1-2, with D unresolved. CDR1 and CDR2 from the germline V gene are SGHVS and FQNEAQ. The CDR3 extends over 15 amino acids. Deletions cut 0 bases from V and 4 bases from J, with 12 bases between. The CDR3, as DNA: TGTGCCAGCAGCTTAGCCACGGACGCGGTCTATGGCTACACCTTC. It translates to CASSLATDAVYGYTF.

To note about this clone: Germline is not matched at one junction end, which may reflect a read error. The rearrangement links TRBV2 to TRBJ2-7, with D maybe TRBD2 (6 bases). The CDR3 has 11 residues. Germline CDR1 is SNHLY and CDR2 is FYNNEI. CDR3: CASSYSGYAKF. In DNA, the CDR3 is TGTGCCAGCAGTTATAGCGGATATGCGAAATTC.

CDR3 loop: CASSLVTTLNSGANVLTF. The CDR3 DNA is TGTGCCAGCAGCTTAGTGACGACATTAAACTCTGGGGCCAACGTCCTGACTTTC. The rearrangement uses TRBV13 and TRBJ2-6, with no clear D. Germline CDR1 and CDR2: PRHDT and FYEKMQ (reference sequence). The CDR3 runs 18 residues. Between the trimmed V and J ends, which lost 1 base and 0 bases, there was a span of 13 bases. Based on the CDR3 plus reference TRBV13 and TRBJ2-6, the full variable domain is AAGVIQSPRHLIKEKRETATLKCYPIPRHDTVYWYQQGPGQDPQFLISFYEKMQSDKGSIPDRFSAQQFSDYHSELNMSSLELGDSALYFCASSLVTTLNSGANVLTFGAGSRLTVL.

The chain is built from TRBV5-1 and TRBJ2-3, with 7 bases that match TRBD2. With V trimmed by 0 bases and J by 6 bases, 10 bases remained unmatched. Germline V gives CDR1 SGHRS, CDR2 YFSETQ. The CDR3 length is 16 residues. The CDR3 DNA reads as TGCGCCAGCAGCTTGGGAGCTGCGGGGGATTCGGATACGCAGTATTTT. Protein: CASSLGAAGDSDTQYF. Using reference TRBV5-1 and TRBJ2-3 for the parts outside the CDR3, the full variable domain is KAGVTQTPRYLIKTRGQQVTLSCSPISGHRSVSWYQQTPGQGLQFLFEYFSETQRNKGNFPGRFSGRQFSNSRSEMNVSTLELGDSALYLCASSLGAAGDSDTQYFGPGTRLTVL.

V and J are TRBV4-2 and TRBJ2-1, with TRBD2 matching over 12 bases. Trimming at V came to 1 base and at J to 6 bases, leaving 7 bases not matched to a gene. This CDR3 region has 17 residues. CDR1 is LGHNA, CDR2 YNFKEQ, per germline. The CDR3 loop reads CASSQVAGLAGLNEQFF. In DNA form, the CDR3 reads TGTGCCAGCAGCCAAGTTGCGGGACTAGCGGGCCTCAATGAGCAGTTCTTC.

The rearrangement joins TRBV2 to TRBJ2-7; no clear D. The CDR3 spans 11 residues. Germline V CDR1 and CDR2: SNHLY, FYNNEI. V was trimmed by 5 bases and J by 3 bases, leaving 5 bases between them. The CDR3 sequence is CASSPYYEQYF. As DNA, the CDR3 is TGTGCCAGCAGTCCTTACTACGAGCAGTACTTC.

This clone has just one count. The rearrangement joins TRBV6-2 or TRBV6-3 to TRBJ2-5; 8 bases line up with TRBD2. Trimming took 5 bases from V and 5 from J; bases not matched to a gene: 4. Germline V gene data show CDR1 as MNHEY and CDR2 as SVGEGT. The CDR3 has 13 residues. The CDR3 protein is CASSSRLAETQYF. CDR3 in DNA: TGTGCCAGCAGTAGCCGACTAGCGGAGACCCAGTACTTC.

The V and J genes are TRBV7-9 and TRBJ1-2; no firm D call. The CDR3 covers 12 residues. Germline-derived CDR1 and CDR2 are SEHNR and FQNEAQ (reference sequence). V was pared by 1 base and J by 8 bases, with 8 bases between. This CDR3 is CASSLDGGGYTF. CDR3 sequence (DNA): TGTGCCAGCAGCTTAGATGGAGGCGGCTACACCTTC.

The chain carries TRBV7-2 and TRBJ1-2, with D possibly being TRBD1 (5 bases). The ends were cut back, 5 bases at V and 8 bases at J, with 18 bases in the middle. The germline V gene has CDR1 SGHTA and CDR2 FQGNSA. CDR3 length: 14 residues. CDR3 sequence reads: CASSPYSRGKGYTF. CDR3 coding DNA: TGTGCCAGCAGCCCCTATAGTAGGGGCAAAGGCTACACCTTC.

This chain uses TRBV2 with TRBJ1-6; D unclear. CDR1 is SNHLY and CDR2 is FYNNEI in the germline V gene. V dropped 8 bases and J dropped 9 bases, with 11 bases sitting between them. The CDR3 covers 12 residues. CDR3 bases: TGTGCCAGCCGGGCAGGAGGTTCACCCCTCCACTTT. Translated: CASRAGGSPLHF.